Listed below are T cell receptor beta chains from one sample, sequenced in a study of blood T cell repertoires in COVID-19. The table came from immunoSEQ multiplex PCR; TCRdb's copy has only in-frame clones and leaves some out. Of 250,000 to 300,000 clones listed, about nine tenths are singletons. The material sequenced was PBMCs or T cells enriched from blood (not recorded which). These receptors were collected from a woman in her 40s who had recovered from COVID-19. Each CDR3 is given with its conserved first and last residue. The order of the fields is J gene, V gene, clone size, D gene, CDR3 DNA, CDR3 protein. The D gene is left open where the match is weak. Clone size is not always given. Where it is, it says once, few, many or a class for expanded clones.

>TRBJ2-7|TRBV25-1|NA|TRBD1
TGTGCCAGCAGTGAATCAGGGGGCGGCACCTACGAGCAGTACTTC
CASSESGGGTYEQYF
>TRBJ1-2|TRBV6-5|few|TRBD1
TGTGCCAGCAGTTACGATGAGACAGGGCCGGGCTACACCTTC
CASSYDETGPGYTF
>TRBJ1-1|TRBV3-1/TRBV3-2|NA|TRBD1
TGTGCCAGCAGCCAAGATCCCACAGGGGGGATGAACACTGAAGCTTTCTTT
CASSQDPTGGMNTEAFF
>TRBJ1-2|TRBV18|NA|NA
TGTGCCAGCTCCGCCGGAGCTAACTATGGCTACACCTTC
CASSAGANYGYTF
>TRBJ2-7|TRBV6-2/TRBV6-3|NA|TRBD1
TGTGCCAGCAGTTTCACCGGGACAGGATTCTACGAGCAGTACTTC
CASSFTGTGFYEQYF
>TRBJ2-1|TRBV7-2|NA|TRBD2
TGTGCCAGCAGCTCTCGACTAGCGGGGCAGTTCTTC
CASSSRLAGQFF
>TRBJ2-1|TRBV19|few|NA
TGTGCCAGTAGTATTCAGGGTATCGTCCATGAGCAGTTCTTC
CASSIQGIVHEQFF
>TRBJ2-1|TRBV7-2|NA|NA
TGTGCCAGCAGCTTAGGGACTCCCCGCGAACCGATTGAGCAGTTCTTC
CASSLGTPREPIEQFF
>TRBJ1-3|TRBV19|few|TRBD1
TGTGCCAGCACGGACAGGGGGCGCGAAAACACCATATATTTT
CASTDRGRENTIYF
>TRBJ2-7|TRBV7-9|NA|NA
TGTGCCAGCAGTCCAGGGGTGTCCTACGAGCAGTACTTC
CASSPGVSYEQYF
>TRBJ2-1|TRBV20-1|NA|TRBD2
TGCAGTGCTAGTGACGGACTAGCGGGGGGACGAGCAAGGATCTTC
CSASDGLAGGRARIF
>TRBJ1-1|TRBV5-5|NA|NA
TGTGCCAGCAGCCTAGGACAGCGGAACACTGAAGCTTTCTTT
CASSLGQRNTEAFF
>TRBJ1-2|TRBV19|NA|TRBD1
TGTGCCAGTAGCATGGACAGGATCGGTGGCTACACCTTC
CASSMDRIGGYTF
>TRBJ1-4|TRBV7-6|NA|NA
TGTGCCAGCAGCTTAGACTACGAAAAACTGTTTTTT
CASSLDYEKLFF
>TRBJ1-2|TRBV5-1|NA|NA
TGCGCCAGCAGTTCGACCCGGGGGGATGGCTACACCTTC
CASSSTRGDGYTF
>TRBJ2-1|TRBV4-3|NA|NA
TGCGCCAGCAGCCAAAGGTCGGCGGCTCTGGCTTACAATGAGCAGTTCTTC
CASSQRSAALAYNEQFF
>TRBJ2-2|TRBV12-3/TRBV12-4|NA|NA
TGTGCCAGCAGTTTAGTGAGGCGGGAGCTGTTTTTT
CASSLVRRELFF
>TRBJ1-1|TRBV5-1|NA|NA
TGCGCCAGCAGCTTGGATCACAGACCGAACACTGAAGCTTTCTTT
CASSLDHRPNTEAFF
>TRBJ1-1|TRBV30|NA|NA
TGTGCCTGGAGTCCCGGCGGTGAAGCTTTCTTT
CAWSPGGEAFF
>TRBJ1-1|TRBV6-5|NA|NA
TGTGCCAGCAGTCCCCTGAGGCCGAACACTGAAGCTTTCTTT
CASSPLRPNTEAFF
>TRBJ2-1|TRBV5-1|NA|NA
TGCGCCAGCACCATTCGGGCAGGGGCGAACAATGAGCAGTTCTTC
CASTIRAGANNEQFF
>TRBJ1-1|TRBV5-1|NA|TRBD1
TGCGCCAGCGGTATAGACAGGGGCACTGAAGCTTTCTTT
CASGIDRGTEAFF
>TRBJ1-5|TRBV5-8|once|TRBD1
TGTGCCAGCAGCTTGGGCACCGGGACAGGGGTCGAGCCCCAGCATTTT
CASSLGTGTGVEPQHF
>TRBJ1-3|TRBV4-2|NA|NA
TGTGCCAGCAGCCAAGGGAGGGTCTCTGGAAACACCATATATTTT
CASSQGRVSGNTIYF
>TRBJ1-5|TRBV6-4|NA|TRBD1
TGTGCCAGCACTCGGGGACAGGGTCGGCAGCCCCAGCATTTT
CASTRGQGRQPQHF
>TRBJ1-1|TRBV7-2|NA|NA
TGTGCCAGCAGGACCGCGGGGGGGACCACTGAAGCTTTCTTT
CASRTAGGTTEAFF
>TRBJ2-7|TRBV6-5|NA|NA
TGTGCCGCTAGTCAGGGGACTACCTCCTACGAGCAGTACTTC
CAASQGTTSYEQYF
>TRBJ1-5|TRBV28|NA|NA
TGTGCCAGCAGTTTCAAGTCGGTGGATCAGCCCCAGCATTTT
CASSFKSVDQPQHF
>TRBJ1-1|TRBV4-1|NA|TRBD1
TGCGCCAGCAGCCAAGAAGACAGGGTGAACACTGAAGCTTTCTTT
CASSQEDRVNTEAFF
>TRBJ2-5|TRBV5-1|once|TRBD1
TGCGCCAGCAGCTTATCAGGGGGCACGGATAAAGAGACCCAGTACTTC
CASSLSGGTDKETQYF
>TRBJ1-1|TRBV6-2/TRBV6-3|NA|NA
TGTGCCAGCAGTCTCCGGGAGGGCACTGAAGCTTTCTTT
CASSLREGTEAFF
>TRBJ2-5|TRBV2|NA|TRBD2
TGTGCCAGCAGTGAAGCGCGTCGGTGGCTAGCGGGAATTTACCAAGAGACCCAGTACTTC
CASSEARRWLAGIYQETQYF
>TRBJ2-7|TRBV18|NA|NA
TGTGCCAGCTCACCACCGGAGGGTTTTTACGAGCAGTACTTC
CASSPPEGFYEQYF
>TRBJ1-5|TRBV3-1/TRBV3-2|NA|NA
TGTGCCAGCAGCCAAGATCACATGTATCAGCCCCAGCATTTT
CASSQDHMYQPQHF
>TRBJ1-4|TRBV4-2|NA|NA
TGTGCCAGCAGCCAAGGGACGACAGGCGTTAATGAAAAACTGTTTTTT
CASSQGTTGVNEKLFF
>TRBJ2-3|TRBV27|NA|NA
TGTGCCAGCAGTTTCAGGGCCACAGATACGCAGTATTTT
CASSFRATDTQYF
>TRBJ2-2|TRBV5-4|NA|TRBD1
TGTGCCAGCAGCCATCCGGGACAGACGAACACCGGGGAGCTGTTTTTT
CASSHPGQTNTGELFF